This TCR beta chain was observed in a study of neurological immune-mediated disorders. As regards this clonotype: Its antigen is not identified.

The cDNA was generated by 5'RACE with 10-nucleotide random UMIs. TCRdb ran MiXCR on the 5' RACE reads and lists one entry per CDR3 protein. The sample carries 40,000 to 50,000 distinct CDR3 sequences, 2% to 2.5% recorded once. CDR1 and CDR2 from the germline V gene are MGHRA and YSYEKL. The CDR3 covers 15 residues. V was cut by 0 bases and J by 6 bases, with 12 bases left in between. Study results and limitations: The study phylogenetically grouped the repertoires of 18 of 34 multiple sclerosis patients into one related-CDR3 cluster, a possible signature. The greatest TCR clonal expansion appeared in HTLV-1-associated myelopathy and the smallest, falling below healthy controls, in multiple sclerosis.

2 million unsorted PBMCs were stored in RNAlater at -80 °C before RNA extraction. V usage is TRBV4-1 and J usage is TRBJ2-1, with D unclear. Material for sequencing was PBMCs. The TCR originated in a man aged 25-40 years with multiple sclerosis. Here the CDR3 DNA reads TGCGCCAGCAGCCAAGATGAAGGTTTCGGCAATGAGCAGTTCTTC. Translation: CASSQDEGFGNEQFF.